The sequence of this T cell receptor (beta chain) was determined in a study of CD8+ T cells in alopecia areata. Whole-study findings and limits: Expanded CD8+ clones among the top 100, and scalp clonality, were significantly decreased by tofacitinib.

The treatment: oral pan-JAK inhibitor, 5-10 mg twice daily. Alopecia areata patients gave lesional scalp punch biopsies and peripheral blood samples. RNA was isolated and reverse transcribed to cDNA, the sequencing template. The data were produced by immunoSEQ multiplex PCR, yet TCRdb's version contains in-frame clones alone and is incomplete. The sample lists about 76,000 clones; roughly 70% were seen once. Regarding this clone: Antigen unknown.

The receptor was isolated from a human donor with alopecia areata. Sequenced here: CD8+ T cells sorted from blood, sampled at week 24, from a patient treated with tofacitinib.

CDR3 loop: CSVTQTGVGTGELFF. CDR3 nucleotides: TGCAGCGTCACACAGACGGGGGTGGGCACCGGGGAGCTGTTTTTT. The chain links TRBV29-1 to TRBJ2-2; D possibly corresponds to TRBD2 (6 bases). Trimming shortened V by 6 bases and J by 4 bases, and 18 bases separated the two germline ends. The CDR3 sequence is 15 residues long. The V gene's germline CDR1 is SQVTM and CDR2 ANQGSEA.